Listed below are T cell receptor beta chains from one sample, sequenced in a study of T-cell reconstitution after alpha-beta-depleted transplantation in children. TCRdb analysed the PCR reads with MiXCR anew, one entry per CDR3 protein. Of hundreds of thousands of distinct CDR3 sequences in the sample, 10% to 15% are singletons; the top ten hold over 2%. Material: PBMCs, mostly from graft donor cells, obtained 360 days after TCRalphabeta/CD19-depleted stem cell transplant. The receptors stem from a male patient younger than 18 who had a stem cell transplant for acute myeloid leukemia, so the T cells may come from the graft donor. Each CDR3 is given with its conserved first and last residue. D genes are given only for firm matches. Expanded clones are given a class, and other clones once, few, many or no size at all.

d_gene: -
abundance: -
v_gene: TRBV12-3/TRBV12-4
j_gene: TRBJ2-1
CDR3nt: TGTGCCAGCATCGGGACAACCAGCTCCTACAATGAGCAGTTCTTC
CDR3aa: CASIGTTSSYNEQFF

d_gene: -
abundance: -
v_gene: TRBV7-9
j_gene: TRBJ2-6
CDR3nt: TGTGCCGCTAGCAGGTCTGGGGCCAACGTCCTGACTTTC
CDR3aa: CAASRSGANVLTF

d_gene: -
abundance: -
v_gene: TRBV20-1
j_gene: TRBJ1-5
CDR3nt: TGCAGTGCTAGAGGAGGAAGGGGGGATCAGCCCCAGCATTTT
CDR3aa: CSARGGRGDQPQHF

d_gene: TRBD1
abundance: few
v_gene: TRBV12-3/TRBV12-4
j_gene: TRBJ1-1
CDR3nt: TGTGCCAGCAGTTCGCAGGGGGCCGAAGCTTTCTTT
CDR3aa: CASSSQGAEAFF

d_gene: TRBD1
abundance: -
v_gene: TRBV25-1
j_gene: TRBJ2-7
CDR3nt: TGTGCCAGCAGTGAATTGGGACAGAAGTCCTACGAGCAGTACTTC
CDR3aa: CASSELGQKSYEQYF

d_gene: -
abundance: -
v_gene: TRBV27
j_gene: TRBJ2-1
CDR3nt: TGTGCCAGTGAGACAGGGGGGGTGACTAGCGGCTTCAATGAGCAGTTCTTC
CDR3aa: CASETGGVTSGFNEQFF

d_gene: -
abundance: few
v_gene: TRBV6-1
j_gene: TRBJ2-5
CDR3nt: TGTGCCAGCAGTCCCGATCGCGGGGTAGAGACCCAGTACTTC
CDR3aa: CASSPDRGVETQYF

d_gene: -
abundance: few
v_gene: TRBV15
j_gene: TRBJ1-2
CDR3nt: TGTGCCACCAGCACAAGAAGGGCGGCCTACACCTTC
CDR3aa: CATSTRRAAYTF

d_gene: TRBD1
abundance: -
v_gene: TRBV29-1
j_gene: TRBJ1-6
CDR3nt: TGCAGCGTGACCACAGGGGGCGGGAATTCACCCCTCCACTTT
CDR3aa: CSVTTGGGNSPLHF

d_gene: -
abundance: few
v_gene: TRBV21-1
j_gene: TRBJ2-7
CDR3nt: TGTGCCAGCAGCAACCCGACAGTCACGAAATACGAGCAGTACTTC
CDR3aa: CASSNPTVTKYEQYF

d_gene: TRBD1
abundance: -
v_gene: TRBV3-1
j_gene: TRBJ2-1
CDR3nt: TGTGCCAGCAGCCAAGAACAGGGGCGCCCCTACAATGAGCAGTTCTTC
CDR3aa: CASSQEQGRPYNEQFF

d_gene: TRBD1
abundance: few
v_gene: TRBV28
j_gene: TRBJ2-7
CDR3nt: TGTGCCAGCAGTTTAATCGGGGGACAGGGGTCCCCCTACGAGCAGTACTTC
CDR3aa: CASSLIGGQGSPYEQYF

d_gene: -
abundance: -
v_gene: TRBV6-6
j_gene: TRBJ2-5
CDR3nt: TGTGCCAGCAGTTATGGAACTTGGTACTTC
CDR3aa: CASSYGTWYF

d_gene: -
abundance: -
v_gene: TRBV20-1
j_gene: TRBJ2-1
CDR3nt: TGCAGTGCTAGAGATGCTAAGTTAGTCTACAATGAGCAGTTCTTC
CDR3aa: CSARDAKLVYNEQFF

d_gene: TRBD2
abundance: few
v_gene: TRBV20-1
j_gene: TRBJ2-7
CDR3nt: TGCAGTGCTATGGGACTAGCGGGCGTAACCTACGAGCAGTACTTC
CDR3aa: CSAMGLAGVTYEQYF

d_gene: -
abundance: -
v_gene: TRBV11-2
j_gene: TRBJ2-1
CDR3nt: TGTGCTGCGGGGGGGGACAGGGAGCCGGGCTCTCCCACGTGGGCTTACAATGAGCAGTTCTTC
CDR3aa: CAAGGDREPGSPTWAYNEQFF

d_gene: -
abundance: -
v_gene: TRBV28
j_gene: TRBJ2-1
CDR3nt: TGTGCCAGCAGTGTAACTAGTTGGGAGCAGTTCTTC
CDR3aa: CASSVTSWEQFF

d_gene: -
abundance: many
v_gene: TRBV21-1
j_gene: TRBJ2-5
CDR3nt: TGTGCCAGCAGCAAAGTCTGGGGCAGAGTGGAGACCCAGTACTTC
CDR3aa: CASSKVWGRVETQYF

d_gene: TRBD1
abundance: few
v_gene: TRBV3-1
j_gene: TRBJ2-7
CDR3nt: TGTGCCAGCAGCCATAGGGAAGGATTGGCCGGGACAGGGAACTACGAGCAGTACTTC
CDR3aa: CASSHREGLAGTGNYEQYF

d_gene: -
abundance: many
v_gene: TRBV6-5
j_gene: TRBJ2-5
CDR3nt: TGTGCCAGCAGTTATCATGGGTCGGGTCAAGAGACCCAGTACTTC
CDR3aa: CASSYHGSGQETQYF

d_gene: TRBD2
abundance: -
v_gene: TRBV3-1
j_gene: TRBJ2-2
CDR3nt: TGTGCCAGCAGCCAACGGGCCCCACGGGGGGACACCGGGGAGCTGTTTTTT
CDR3aa: CASSQRAPRGDTGELFF

d_gene: -
abundance: -
v_gene: TRBV3-1
j_gene: TRBJ2-1
CDR3nt: TGTGCCAGCAGCCAAGAAACGGGTCAGCAGTTCTTC
CDR3aa: CASSQETGQQFF

d_gene: -
abundance: few
v_gene: TRBV20-1
j_gene: TRBJ2-5
CDR3nt: TGCAGTGCTCGCAGTGAAGAGACCCAGTACTTC
CDR3aa: CSARSEETQYF

d_gene: -
abundance: -
v_gene: TRBV6-5
j_gene: TRBJ1-2
CDR3nt: TGTGCCAGCAGACGTCCGACCGTTGGCTACACCTTC
CDR3aa: CASRRPTVGYTF

d_gene: -
abundance: -
v_gene: TRBV18
j_gene: TRBJ2-7
CDR3nt: TGTGCCAGCTCGAGCCAAGGTCGGACCATCCACGAGCAGTACTTC
CDR3aa: CASSSQGRTIHEQYF

d_gene: -
abundance: -
v_gene: TRBV7-9
j_gene: TRBJ1-5
CDR3nt: TGTGCCAGCTTCTTTGTTTCAGGGTTCCCCAATCAGCCCCAGCATTTT
CDR3aa: CASFFVSGFPNQPQHF

d_gene: -
abundance: few
v_gene: TRBV19
j_gene: TRBJ2-5
CDR3nt: TGTGCCAGTAGTATAGCACATGAGTACCAAGAGACCCAGTACTTC
CDR3aa: CASSIAHEYQETQYF

d_gene: -
abundance: -
v_gene: TRBV7-2
j_gene: TRBJ2-2
CDR3nt: TGTGCCAGCAGCTATCCCCTTCCAGGGAGTGGGCTGTTTTTT
CDR3aa: CASSYPLPGSGLFF

d_gene: TRBD2
abundance: many
v_gene: TRBV10-2
j_gene: TRBJ2-1
CDR3nt: TGCGCCAGCAGTGGTCAGGGACTAGCTGTGTCTGAGCAGTTCTTC
CDR3aa: CASSGQGLAVSEQFF

d_gene: -
abundance: few
v_gene: TRBV28
j_gene: TRBJ2-3
CDR3nt: TGTGCCAGCAGTTTATTTCTAGCCCAGACGGGTACGCAGTATTTT
CDR3aa: CASSLFLAQTGTQYF

d_gene: -
abundance: many
v_gene: TRBV10-3
j_gene: TRBJ2-1
CDR3nt: TGTGCCATCAAGGTAGACGGATCATACAATGAGCAGTTCTTC
CDR3aa: CAIKVDGSYNEQFF

d_gene: -
abundance: -
v_gene: TRBV5-1
j_gene: TRBJ2-3
CDR3nt: TGCGCCAGCAGCTTGGATAGCAGGGACACAGATACGCAGTATTTT
CDR3aa: CASSLDSRDTDTQYF

d_gene: -
abundance: few
v_gene: TRBV28
j_gene: TRBJ2-1
CDR3nt: TGTGCCAGCAGTTTGGACATCAATGAGCAGTTCTTC
CDR3aa: CASSLDINEQFF

d_gene: -
abundance: -
v_gene: TRBV4-3
j_gene: TRBJ2-7
CDR3nt: TGCGCCAGCAGCCAGCGGACGGACTCCTACGAGCAGTACTTC
CDR3aa: CASSQRTDSYEQYF

d_gene: -
abundance: once
v_gene: TRBV4-3
j_gene: TRBJ2-3
CDR3nt: TGCGCCAGCAGCCCCGATCGGGCAGGCGGAAAATCTTCATACACAGATACGCAGTATTTT
CDR3aa: CASSPDRAGGKSSYTDTQYF

d_gene: TRBD2
abundance: few
v_gene: TRBV4-2
j_gene: TRBJ2-5
CDR3nt: TGTGCCAGCAGCCAAGTGCGGGGGGGATGGGGGACCCAGTACTTC
CDR3aa: CASSQVRGGWGTQYF

d_gene: -
abundance: -
v_gene: TRBV5-1
j_gene: TRBJ2-1
CDR3nt: TGCGCCAGCAGCTCGGACACACCTCAATACAATGAGCAGTTCTTC
CDR3aa: CASSSDTPQYNEQFF

d_gene: -
abundance: few
v_gene: TRBV7-3
j_gene: TRBJ1-3
CDR3nt: TGTGCCAGCAGTCATACCTCTGGAAACACCATATATTTT
CDR3aa: CASSHTSGNTIYF